These T cell receptor beta chains were read from a single sample in a study of blood T cell repertoires in COVID-19. Method: immunoSEQ multiplex PCR; TCRdb's copy keeps in-frame clones and lacks some. The data show 150,000 to 200,000 clones, around 80% seen once. The specimen sequenced was PBMCs or T cells enriched from blood (not recorded which). The source is an older man who had been exposed to COVID-19. The CDR3 runs from the conserved cysteine through the conserved F or W. A D gene is named only where the DNA matches it firmly. Size values are once, few and many counts, or a class for expanded clones, and some rows have none.

j_call	d_call	clone_size	v_call	cdr3_nt	cdr3_aa
TRBJ1-1	.	.	TRBV27	TGTGCCAGCAGTTCCCAGGTTGTTAGAGAGGCTTTCTTT	CASSSQVVREAFF
TRBJ1-3	.	.	TRBV5-1	TGCGCCAGCAGCTTGGACCAGGGGAGGGCTGGAAACACCATATATTTT	CASSLDQGRAGNTIYF
TRBJ2-3	TRBD2	.	TRBV7-8	TGTGCCAGCAGCTTAGTACTAGCGCGCACAGATACGCAGTATTTT	CASSLVLARTDTQYF
TRBJ2-1	TRBD2	few	TRBV7-2	TGTGCCAGCAGCTTATCTAGCGGGAGATACAATGAGCAGTTCTTC	CASSLSSGRYNEQFF
TRBJ2-1	TRBD2	many	TRBV10-1	TGCGCCAGCTTGACTAGCGGGGGTATCCATGAGCAGTTCTTC	CASLTSGGIHEQFF
TRBJ1-2	.	.	TRBV5-3	TGTGCCAGAAGCGTACGACAGGTCCAACCTGCTAACTATGGCTACACCTTC	CARSVRQVQPANYGYTF
TRBJ2-3	TRBD2	.	TRBV4-3	TGCGCCAGCAGCCCCTCGGGACTAGCGAAAGATACGCAGTATTTT	CASSPSGLAKDTQYF
TRBJ2-2	TRBD1	.	TRBV5-1	TGCGCCAGCAGCCCCGGTGGACAGGGGCGGACCGGGGAGCTGTTTTTT	CASSPGGQGRTGELFF
TRBJ2-7	TRBD2	.	TRBV4-3	TGCGCCAGCAGCCAACGGGGACTAGCGGGAGAAGAGCAGTACTTC	CASSQRGLAGEEQYF
TRBJ2-3	.	.	TRBV12-3/TRBV12-4	TGTGCCAGCAGTTTAGTAATTCTAGATACGCAGTATTTT	CASSLVILDTQYF
TRBJ2-1	.	.	TRBV24-1	TGTGCCACCAGTTCCCTGACTAACAATGAGCAGTTCTTC	CATSSLTNNEQFF
TRBJ1-2	.	.	TRBV19	TGTGCCAGTAGTATAGTGGGCATCTATGGCTACACCTTC	CASSIVGIYGYTF
TRBJ2-1	TRBD2	.	TRBV4-1	TGCGCCAGCAGCCAAGATCGGGAGGTCATGAGGAATGAGCAGTTCTTC	CASSQDREVMRNEQFF
TRBJ2-1	TRBD2	.	TRBV12-5	TGTGCTAGTGGAGGGGCGGGAGAGTACAATGAGCAGTTCTTC	CASGGAGEYNEQFF
TRBJ1-1	.	.	TRBV14	TGTGCCAGCAGCCAAGATCGGAGGCTAGAGTCTTTCTTT	CASSQDRRLESFF
TRBJ2-7	TRBD2	.	TRBV7-2	TGTGCCAGCAGCACCCAGGGGACTAGCGGGAGTGGAGAGCAGTACTTC	CASSTQGTSGSGEQYF
TRBJ1-2	TRBD1	.	TRBV28	TGTGCCAGCAGCAGAACAGGGGACGGAGGCTACACCTTC	CASSRTGDGGYTF
TRBJ2-7	.	.	TRBV12-3/TRBV12-4	TGTGCCAGCAGTCCGCGGCGGAGCGAGCAGTACTTC	CASSPRRSEQYF
TRBJ1-6	.	.	TRBV7-2	TGTGCCAGCAGCTTAAACAGGGTTTATTCACCCCTCCACTTT	CASSLNRVYSPLHF
TRBJ2-5	TRBD1	once	TRBV11-2	TGTGCCAGCAGCTCAACGGGACAGGGGTTTGAGACCCAGTACTTC	CASSSTGQGFETQYF
TRBJ1-5	.	.	TRBV19	TGTGCCAGTAGTCCGGGACACAATCAGCCCCAGCATTTT	CASSPGHNQPQHF
TRBJ1-2	.	.	TRBV7-8	TGTGCCAGCAGCCCAGACAGGAACTATGGCTACACCTTC	CASSPDRNYGYTF
TRBJ1-4	TRBD1	.	TRBV7-9	TGTGCCAGCAGTGTACAGGGGACAACAACTAATGAAAAACTGTTTTTT	CASSVQGTTTNEKLFF
TRBJ1-1	.	.	TRBV7-9	TGTGCCAGCAGCTTAGCCCCTTTGACAGCCGGGGGGGCTTTCTTT	CASSLAPLTAGGAFF
TRBJ2-7	.	.	TRBV7-6	TGTGCCAGCAGCTTAGGTACAGGATCGATGTACGAGCAGTACTTC	CASSLGTGSMYEQYF